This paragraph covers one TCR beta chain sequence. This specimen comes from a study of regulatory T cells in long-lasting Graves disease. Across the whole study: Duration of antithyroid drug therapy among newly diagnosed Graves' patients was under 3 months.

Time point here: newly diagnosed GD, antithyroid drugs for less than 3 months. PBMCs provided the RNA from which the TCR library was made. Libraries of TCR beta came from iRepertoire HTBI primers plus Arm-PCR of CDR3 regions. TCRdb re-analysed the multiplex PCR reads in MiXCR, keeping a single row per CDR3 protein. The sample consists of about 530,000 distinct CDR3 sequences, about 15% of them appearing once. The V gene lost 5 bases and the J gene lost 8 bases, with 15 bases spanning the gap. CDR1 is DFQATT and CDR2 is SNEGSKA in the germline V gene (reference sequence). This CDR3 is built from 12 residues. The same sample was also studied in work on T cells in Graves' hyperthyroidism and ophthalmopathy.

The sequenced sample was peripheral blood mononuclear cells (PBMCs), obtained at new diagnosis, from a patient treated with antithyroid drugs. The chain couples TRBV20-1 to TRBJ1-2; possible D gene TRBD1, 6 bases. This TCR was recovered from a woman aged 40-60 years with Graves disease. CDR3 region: CSALTGLGGYTF. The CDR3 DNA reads TGCAGTGCTTTAACAGGGTTGGGAGGCTACACCTTC.